Described below is a single T cell receptor (beta chain) sequence and its context. The data belong to a study of blood T cell repertoires in COVID-19. This CDR3 spans 14 amino acids. From germline, CDR1 is SGDLS and CDR2 YYNGEE. J lost 10 bases, V lost 0 bases, and 7 bases had no gene match. The table came from immunoSEQ multiplex PCR; TCRdb's copy has only in-frame clones and leaves some out. The table includes about 95,000 clones, 87% detected once. Material: peripheral blood. This sequence was found in a human donor in a cohort sampled during active COVID-19. The rearrangement uses TRBV9 and TRBJ2-3; 8 positions agree with TRBD1. This CDR3 reads CASSVVSQGAAQYF. In nucleotides, the CDR3 is TGTGCCAGCAGCGTAGTGTCTCAGGGGGCCGCGCAGTATTTT.